A few counts support the clone carrying this T cell receptor beta chain. These data originate in a study of blood T cell repertoires in COVID-19. The CDR3 is 15 residues long. V lost 0 bases to trimming and J lost 4 bases; unmatched junction nucleotides: 6. Germline CDR1 is LGHDT and CDR2 is YNNKEL (reference sequence). The assay was immunoSEQ multiplex PCR, and TCRdb's table has in-frame clones only and misses some. The data show 200,000 to 250,000 clones, with 85% to 90% seen just once and around 15% held by the top ten. The sequence came from a man aged 25 to 45 who had been exposed to COVID-19. The material sequenced was PBMCs or T cells enriched from blood (not recorded which). The chain recombines TRBV3-1 (or the pseudogene TRBV3-2) with TRBJ2-7; TRBD2 agrees at 7 bases. CDR3 DNA sequence: TGTGCCAGCAGCCAAGATCCAGCGGGAATATACGAGCAGTACTTC. Protein sequence: CASSQDPAGIYEQYF.